This entry describes one T cell receptor (beta chain). This clone was found a few times. The clone's antigen remains unknown. One base away there is no much larger clone; base qualities are not given. V is trimmed back by 3 bases and J by 2 bases, and the junction contains 3 bases that no gene match accounts for. The CDR3 covers 14 residues, taking in both the cysteine and the phenylalanine. CDR3 DNA is the only sequence kept; it has 42 bases, read in frame from the first base. According to the germline V gene, CDR1 reads SGHDT and CDR2 reads YYEEEE. These data originate in a study of T cell responses to AZD1222 COVID-19 vaccine (dated by TCRdb to about 2021). About the study as a whole: Because spike-specific TCR depth and breadth did not differ between the two schedules, AZD1222 recipients who got a second dose at roughly 4 weeks were pooled with those who got a second dose at roughly 12 weeks. TCR sequencing covered 233 trial participants: about 210 given two doses of AZD1222 and 26 given two doses of MenACWY control vaccine. Enrollment into the trials was organized by age into subgroups of 18-55, 56-69 and 70-plus years, and those subgroups contained about 160, 30 and 59 TCR-sequenced participants, respectively. The full study reports these points: Because no samples from the day 14 peak response were available, repertoires could be characterized only after the peak T cell response. Vaccine-associated CD4 TCRs spanned the whole spike protein, with dominant responses in regions 160-218 and 743-854. Most participants were white British and females outnumbered males, and the authors suggested that clonal diversity may have been underestimated. Reportedly, close to half of the unique spike-specific TCRs recognized epitopes lying outside the regions that are mutated in the B.1.351 and B.1.1.7 variants. After two AZD1222 doses, both the breadth and the depth of spike-specific TCRs were significantly higher than at day 0 and than in MenACWY recipients. Conclusions about previously exposed vaccinees were limited because only a handful of AZD1222 recipients were SARS-CoV-2 seropositive at baseline. In the small 56-69-year group, the increase in depth fell short of significance, most likely because of low power.

The intended sense of this specimen's time point label: baseline before first vaccination. The vaccinee samples were drawn from two UK trials, COV001 and COV002, one of which was a single-blind randomized controlled phase 2/3 trial testing AZD1222 (ChAdOx1 nCoV-19) in healthy adults. For TCRbeta chain sequencing, PBMC samples were collected from trial participants at day 0 and at day 28 after the second dose. The CDR3 regions of human TCRbeta chains were subjected to immunosequencing. The authors' analysis ran thus. TCRs in the repertoires were matched against a reference library of SARS-CoV-2-specific TCRs that had been generated with the MIRA antigen-specificity platform. Breadth was defined as the fraction of unique TCRs that were SARS-CoV-2-associated. Depth was defined as the fraction of total T cells that were SARS-CoV-2-associated. Using the MIRA data, each spike-specific TCR was mapped to the spike region that the TCR reacts to and placed in a CD4 or CD8 class. Log10-transformed breadth and depth values were compared by one-way ANOVA with Sidak's multiple comparisons tests. TCRdb re-hosts the immuneACCESS table, in-frame sequences only. Its copies lack some clones; in the studies checked, an unresolved V gene accounts for under half of them, and the cause for the rest is not known. V and J calls plus clone size are reproduced from that table; the DNA served to infer D and trimming. The sample profile shows approximately 110,000 clones; roughly 91% of them were found once. Of the sample, approximately 1.3% is held by the ten largest clones.

Sequencing used peripheral blood, obtained on day 0 of AZD1222 vaccination. The clonotype originates from an adult in good health. Rearrangement joined TRBV5-6 to TRBJ2-7, with 9 bases aligning to TRBD1. The DNA sequence reads TGTGCCAGCAGCTCCGGGACAGGGCCCTACGAGCAGTACTTC. This is translated as CASSSGTGPYEQYF.